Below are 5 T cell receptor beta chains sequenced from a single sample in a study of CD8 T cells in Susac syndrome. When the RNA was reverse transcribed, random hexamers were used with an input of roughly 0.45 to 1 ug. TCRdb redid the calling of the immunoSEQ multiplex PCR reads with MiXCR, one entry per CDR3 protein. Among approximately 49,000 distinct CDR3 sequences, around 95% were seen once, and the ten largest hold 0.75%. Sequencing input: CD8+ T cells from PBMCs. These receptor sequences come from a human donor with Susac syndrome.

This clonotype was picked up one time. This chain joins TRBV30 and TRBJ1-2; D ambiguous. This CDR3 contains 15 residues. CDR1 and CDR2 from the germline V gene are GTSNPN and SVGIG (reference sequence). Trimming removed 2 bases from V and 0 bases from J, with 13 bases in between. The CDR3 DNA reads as TGTGCCTGGAGTTTCGGGGTCGGAGCTAACTATGGCTACACCTTC. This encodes CAWSFGVGANYGYTF.

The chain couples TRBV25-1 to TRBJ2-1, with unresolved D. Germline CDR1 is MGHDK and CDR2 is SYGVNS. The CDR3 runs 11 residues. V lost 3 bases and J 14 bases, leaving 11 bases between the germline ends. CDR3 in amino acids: CASSDSNWEFF. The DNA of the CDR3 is TGTGCCAGCAGTGATAGCAACTGGGAGTTCTTC.

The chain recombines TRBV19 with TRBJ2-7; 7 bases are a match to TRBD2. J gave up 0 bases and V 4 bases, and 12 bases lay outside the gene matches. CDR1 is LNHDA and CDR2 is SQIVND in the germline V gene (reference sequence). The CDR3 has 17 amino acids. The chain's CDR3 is CASSTPLTGTNSYEQYF. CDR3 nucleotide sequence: TGTGCCAGTAGTACTCCTCTTACCGGGACTAACTCCTACGAGCAGTACTTC.

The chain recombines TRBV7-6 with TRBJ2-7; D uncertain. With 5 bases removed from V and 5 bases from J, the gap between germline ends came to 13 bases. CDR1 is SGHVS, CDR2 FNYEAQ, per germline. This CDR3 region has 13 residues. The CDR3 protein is CASSPLLGNEQYF. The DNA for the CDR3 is TGTGCCAGCAGCCCCCTACTTGGAAACGAGCAGTACTTC.

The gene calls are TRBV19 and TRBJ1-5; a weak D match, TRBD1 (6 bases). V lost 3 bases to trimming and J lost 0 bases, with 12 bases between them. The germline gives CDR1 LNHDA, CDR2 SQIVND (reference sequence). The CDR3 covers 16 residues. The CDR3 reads CASSMSGTRSNQPQHF. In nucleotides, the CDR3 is TGTGCCAGTAGTATGAGCGGGACACGTAGCAATCAGCCCCAGCATTTT.